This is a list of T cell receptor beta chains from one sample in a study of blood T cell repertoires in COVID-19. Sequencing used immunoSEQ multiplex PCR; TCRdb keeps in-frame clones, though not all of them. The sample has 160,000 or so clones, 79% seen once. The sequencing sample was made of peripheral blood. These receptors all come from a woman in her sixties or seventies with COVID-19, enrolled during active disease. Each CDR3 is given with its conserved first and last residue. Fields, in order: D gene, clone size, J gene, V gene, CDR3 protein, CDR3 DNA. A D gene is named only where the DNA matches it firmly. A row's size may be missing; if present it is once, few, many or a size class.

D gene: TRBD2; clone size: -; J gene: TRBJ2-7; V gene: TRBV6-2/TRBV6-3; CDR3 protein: CASSYDGRGLAGGKSYEQYF; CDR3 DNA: TGTGCCAGCAGTTACGACGGGCGCGGACTAGCGGGAGGAAAATCCTACGAGCAGTACTTC
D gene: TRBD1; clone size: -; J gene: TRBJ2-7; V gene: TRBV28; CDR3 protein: CASVGQGLREQYF; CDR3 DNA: TGTGCCAGCGTGGGACAGGGGCTCCGCGAGCAGTACTTC
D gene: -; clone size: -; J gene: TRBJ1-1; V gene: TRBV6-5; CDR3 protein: CASVMNTEAFF; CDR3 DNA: TGTGCCAGCGTAATGAACACTGAAGCTTTCTTT
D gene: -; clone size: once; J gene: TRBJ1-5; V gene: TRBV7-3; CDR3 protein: CASSFYPGHLFSPSNQPQHF; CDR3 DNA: TGTGCCAGCAGCTTCTACCCGGGACACTTGTTTTCCCCCAGCAATCAGCCCCAGCATTTT
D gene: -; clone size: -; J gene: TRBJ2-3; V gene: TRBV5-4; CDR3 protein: CASSSSTLRSTDTQYF; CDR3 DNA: TGTGCCAGCAGCTCCTCAACCTTGCGGAGCACAGATACGCAGTATTTT
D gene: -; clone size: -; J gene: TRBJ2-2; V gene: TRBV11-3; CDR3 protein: CASSFSGNTGELFF; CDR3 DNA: TGTGCCAGCAGCTTTAGCGGGAACACCGGGGAGCTGTTTTTT
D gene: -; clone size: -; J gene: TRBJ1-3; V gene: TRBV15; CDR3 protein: CATSRAPRASGNTIYF; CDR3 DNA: TGTGCCACCAGCAGAGCCCCCAGGGCCTCTGGAAACACCATATATTTT
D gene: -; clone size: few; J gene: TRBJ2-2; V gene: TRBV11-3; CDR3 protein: CASSLGPSPNTGELFF; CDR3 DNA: TGTGCCAGCAGCTTAGGACCTAGCCCGAACACCGGGGAGCTGTTTTTT
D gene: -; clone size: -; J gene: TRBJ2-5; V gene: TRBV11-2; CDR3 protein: CASSRQYQETQYF; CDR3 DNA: TGTGCCAGCAGCCGACAGTACCAAGAGACCCAGTACTTC
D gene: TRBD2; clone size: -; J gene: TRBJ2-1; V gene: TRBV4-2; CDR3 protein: CASSQEPGLAGGPHEQFF; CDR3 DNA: TGTGCCAGCAGCCAAGAGCCCGGACTAGCGGGGGGGCCGCATGAGCAGTTCTTC
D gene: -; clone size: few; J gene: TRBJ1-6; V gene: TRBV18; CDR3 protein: CASSPGKGPRNSPLHF; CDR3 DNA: TGTGCCAGCTCACCAGGAAAGGGGCCTCGTAATTCACCCCTCCACTTT
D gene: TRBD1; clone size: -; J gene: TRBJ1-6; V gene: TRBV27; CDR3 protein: CASSGQGQGARNSPLHF; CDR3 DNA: TGTGCCAGCAGTGGGCAAGGACAGGGGGCTCGGAATTCACCCCTCCACTTT
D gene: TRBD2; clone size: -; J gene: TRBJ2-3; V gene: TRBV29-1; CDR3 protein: CSVPTTSGATDTQYF; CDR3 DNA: TGCAGCGTCCCCACGACTAGCGGGGCCACAGATACGCAGTATTTT
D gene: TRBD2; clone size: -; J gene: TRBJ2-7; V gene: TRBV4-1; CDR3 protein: CASSLQTSGTGEQYF; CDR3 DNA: TGCGCCAGCAGCCTCCAGACTAGCGGGACAGGCGAGCAGTACTTC
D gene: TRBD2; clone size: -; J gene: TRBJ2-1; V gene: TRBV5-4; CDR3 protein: CASRGGLAGENEQFF; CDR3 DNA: TGTGCCAGCAGGGGGGGACTAGCGGGAGAGAATGAGCAGTTCTTC
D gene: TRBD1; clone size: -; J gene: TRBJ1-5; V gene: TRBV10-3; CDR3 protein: CAIATGGGNQPQHF; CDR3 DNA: TGTGCCATCGCTACAGGGGGCGGGAATCAGCCCCAGCATTTT
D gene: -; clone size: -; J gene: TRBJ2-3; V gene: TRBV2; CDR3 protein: CASKDTTGTDTQYF; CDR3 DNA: TGTGCCAGCAAGGACACCACCGGCACAGATACGCAGTATTTT
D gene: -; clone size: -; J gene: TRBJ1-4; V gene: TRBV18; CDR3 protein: CASSPGATNEKLFF; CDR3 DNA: TGTGCCAGCTCACCAGGGGCTACTAATGAAAAACTGTTTTTT
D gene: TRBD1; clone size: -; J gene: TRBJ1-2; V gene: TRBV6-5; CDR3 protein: CASSDRGTQYGYTF; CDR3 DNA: TGTGCCAGCAGCGACAGGGGGACTCAGTATGGCTACACCTTC
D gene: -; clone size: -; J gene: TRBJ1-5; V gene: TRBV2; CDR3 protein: CASSEAGGQSNQPQHF; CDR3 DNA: TGTGCCAGCAGTGAAGCGGGAGGACAAAGCAATCAGCCCCAGCATTTT
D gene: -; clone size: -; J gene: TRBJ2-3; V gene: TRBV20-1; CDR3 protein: CSASRTSDTQYF; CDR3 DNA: TGCAGTGCTAGTAGGACTTCAGATACGCAGTATTTT
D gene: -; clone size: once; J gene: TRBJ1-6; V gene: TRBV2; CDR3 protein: CASSQTGQINSPLHF; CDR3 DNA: TGTGCCAGCAGCCAAACCGGACAGATTAATTCACCCCTCCACTTT
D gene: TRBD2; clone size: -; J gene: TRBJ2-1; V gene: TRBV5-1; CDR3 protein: CASSSISGSAGNEQFF; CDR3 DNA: TGCGCCAGCAGCTCAATTAGCGGGAGCGCGGGAAATGAGCAGTTCTTC
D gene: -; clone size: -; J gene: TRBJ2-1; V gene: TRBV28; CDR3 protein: CASSLTGGRSYNEQFF; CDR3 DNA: TGTGCCAGCAGTTTAACAGGAGGGCGCTCCTACAATGAGCAGTTCTTC
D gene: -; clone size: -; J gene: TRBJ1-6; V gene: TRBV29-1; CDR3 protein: CSPGVTPGHGPGTRDSPLHF; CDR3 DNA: TGCAGTCCTGGGGTTACACCGGGACATGGCCCCGGTACGAGGGATTCACCCCTCCACTTT
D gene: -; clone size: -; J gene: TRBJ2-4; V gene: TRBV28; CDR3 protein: CASQTPTGRVGIQYF; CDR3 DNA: TGTGCCAGCCAAACCCCGACAGGCCGAGTAGGGATTCAGTACTTC
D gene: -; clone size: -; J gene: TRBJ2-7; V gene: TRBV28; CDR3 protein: CASRDRFYEQYF; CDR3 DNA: TGTGCCAGCAGGGACAGATTCTACGAGCAGTACTTC
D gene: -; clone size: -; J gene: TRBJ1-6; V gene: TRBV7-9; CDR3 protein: CASSPTFPGWFHF; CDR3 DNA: TGTGCCAGCAGCCCAACCTTTCCAGGGTGGTTCCACTTT
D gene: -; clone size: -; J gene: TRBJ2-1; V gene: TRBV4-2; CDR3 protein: CASSQASGSYNEQFF; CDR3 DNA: TGTGCCAGCAGCCAGGCGAGCGGTTCCTACAATGAGCAGTTCTTC
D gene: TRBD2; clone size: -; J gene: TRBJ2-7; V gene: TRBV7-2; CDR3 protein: CASSLVAGGNEQYF; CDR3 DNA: TGTGCCAGCAGCTTAGTGGCGGGAGGGAACGAGCAGTACTTC
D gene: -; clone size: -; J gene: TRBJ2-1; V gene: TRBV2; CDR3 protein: CASVGGQRNEQFF; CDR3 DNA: TGTGCCAGCGTAGGGGGACAAAGGAATGAGCAGTTCTTC
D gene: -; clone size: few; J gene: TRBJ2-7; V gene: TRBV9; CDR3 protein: CASSVGTDSVEQYF; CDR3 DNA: TGTGCCAGCAGCGTAGGGACAGACTCAGTAGAGCAGTACTTC
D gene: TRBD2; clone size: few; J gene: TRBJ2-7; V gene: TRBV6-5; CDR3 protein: CASNPLRTSGYEQYF; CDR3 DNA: TGTGCCAGCAACCCTCTGAGGACTAGCGGATACGAGCAGTACTTC
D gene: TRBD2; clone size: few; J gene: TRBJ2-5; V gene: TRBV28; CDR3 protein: CASTGGGAVKTQYF; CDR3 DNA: TGTGCCAGCACGGGCGGGGGGGCCGTTAAGACCCAGTACTTC
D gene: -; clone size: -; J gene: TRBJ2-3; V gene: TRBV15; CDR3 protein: CATSRALNSDTQYF; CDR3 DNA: TGTGCCACCAGCAGAGCCTTAAATTCAGATACGCAGTATTTT
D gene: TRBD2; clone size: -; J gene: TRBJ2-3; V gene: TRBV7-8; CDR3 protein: CATKRGVTDTQYF; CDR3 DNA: TGTGCCACCAAGCGGGGGGTCACAGATACGCAGTATTTT
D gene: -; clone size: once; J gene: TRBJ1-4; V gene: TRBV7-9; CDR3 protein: CASSLDGRTSEKLFF; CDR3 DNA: TGTGCCAGCAGCTTAGATGGCCGGACTAGTGAAAAACTGTTTTTT
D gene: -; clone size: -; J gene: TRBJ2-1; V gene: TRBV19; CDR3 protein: CASSSGGGSYNEQFF; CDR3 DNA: TGTGCCAGCAGTTCAGGAGGGGGCAGCTACAATGAGCAGTTCTTC
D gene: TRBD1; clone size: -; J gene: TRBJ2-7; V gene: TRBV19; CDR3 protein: CASSTGQGRYEQYF; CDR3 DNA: TGTGCCAGTAGTACCGGACAGGGTCGCTACGAGCAGTACTTC
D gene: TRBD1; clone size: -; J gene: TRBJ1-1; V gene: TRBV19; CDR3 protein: CASSIEDRGLLGNTEAFF; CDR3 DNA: TGTGCCAGTAGTATTGAGGACAGGGGGCTGTTGGGGAACACTGAAGCTTTCTTT
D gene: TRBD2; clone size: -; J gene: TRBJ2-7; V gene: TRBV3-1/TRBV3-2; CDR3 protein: CASSPRTSGSEQYF; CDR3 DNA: TGTGCCAGCAGCCCGAGGACTAGCGGGAGCGAGCAGTACTTC
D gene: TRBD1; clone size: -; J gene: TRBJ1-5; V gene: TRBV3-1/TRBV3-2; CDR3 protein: CASSQDLGTGVNNQPQHF; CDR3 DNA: TGTGCCAGCAGCCAAGATCTTGGGACAGGGGTCAACAATCAGCCCCAGCATTTT
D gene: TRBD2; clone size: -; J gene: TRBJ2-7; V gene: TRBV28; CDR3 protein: CASRASGRIREQYF; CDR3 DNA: TGTGCCAGCAGGGCTAGCGGGAGGATTCGCGAGCAGTACTTC
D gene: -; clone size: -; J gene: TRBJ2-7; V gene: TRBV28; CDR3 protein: CASSQNNRDEQYF; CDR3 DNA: TGTGCCAGCAGTCAAAATAACAGGGACGAGCAGTACTTC
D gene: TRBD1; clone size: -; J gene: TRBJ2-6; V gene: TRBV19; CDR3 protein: CASSQQGAGANVLTF; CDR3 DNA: TGTGCCAGTAGTCAACAGGGGGCTGGGGCCAACGTCCTGACTTTC
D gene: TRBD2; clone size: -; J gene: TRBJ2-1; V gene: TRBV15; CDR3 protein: CATSRENSGSSYNEQFF; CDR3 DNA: TGTGCCACCAGCAGAGAGAATAGCGGGAGCTCCTACAATGAGCAGTTCTTC
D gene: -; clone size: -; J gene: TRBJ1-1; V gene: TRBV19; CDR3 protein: CASSNGRANTEAFF; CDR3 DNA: TGTGCCAGTAGTAACGGCAGGGCGAACACTGAAGCTTTCTTT
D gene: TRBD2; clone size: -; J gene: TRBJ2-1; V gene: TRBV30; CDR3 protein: CAWGSGSGEQFF; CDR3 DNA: TGTGCCTGGGGAAGCGGGAGCGGTGAGCAGTTCTTC